This TCR beta chain is drawn from a study of shared clonotypes between healthy human individuals (dated by TCRdb to about 2020). In the study overall: The cohort included three men and two women between 18 and 49 years of age. For each donor, CD4 naive and CD4 memory were each run on three plates, CD8 naive on two plates, and CD8 memory on one plate. To estimate repertoire size and how much clonotype sharing occurs between individuals, the study deeply sequenced the blood TCR repertoires of roughly 5 healthy adults. Different laboratories and diverse techniques were used to prepare libraries and sequence TCR repertoires, to increase sequencing depth and limit assay-specific biases. Per donor, leukapheresis produced somewhere between about 0.94 and 9 billion PBMCs.

This clone turned up a few times. Its antigen is still unknown. No per-base quality is available; no much larger clone lies one base away. Using the deep immunoSEQ assay, multiplex PCR amplified TCR CDR3 regions from genomic DNA. Extracted genomic DNA from each cell subset was spread evenly across all wells of several immunoSEQ 96-well plates, with each plate serving as a replicate. For sorted subsets, each replicate PCR was loaded with around 200 ng genomic DNA, equivalent to some 27,000 T cell genomes. Purified libraries were quantified with a Qubit 3.0 fluorometer, sized on a Bioanalyzer 2100, and re-quantified with the KAPA Library Quantification kit. Every immunoSEQ 96-well plate was sequenced on a separate single-read 150-cycle Illumina NextSeq 550 flow cell. From the authors' description of their analysis: Because only junctional sequences without quality scores were contained in the immunoSEQ output, filtering matching that applied to full-length reads could not be performed. Sequences were annotated with PyIR, a Python wrapper for IgBLAST v1.9, using IMGT germline references to assign V/J genes and CDR3. Reads were filtered out if the reads had weak V/J assignments (E-value above 1e-6), no CDR3, stop codons, out-of-frame junctions, or ambiguous translated residues. V3J clonotypes were defined by identical inferred V gene, J gene, and CDR3 amino acid sequence. Percentage overlap between repertoires was computed as shared unique clonotypes divided by the size of the smaller repertoire. RTK rarefaction, the Chao1 estimator, and Recon v2.1 estimates of unobserved clonotypes were used to assess repertoire richness. OLGA was used to compute generation probabilities for all TCRbeta clonotypes that the gDNA method yielded from several donors. The immuneACCESS repertoire file appears here via TCRdb, limited to in-frame rearrangements. These files lack a portion of the clones; in checked studies, under half of the deficit traces to unresolved V genes, and the cause of the others is not known. That table is the source of V, J and clone size, and D and trimming were worked out from the DNA. The sample table holds approximately 2.5 million clones, of which 93% were seen once. 0.36% of the sample lies in the top ten.

CDR1 and CDR2 are read off the germline V gene (reference sequence) as MNHEY and SMNVEV. V is clipped by 2 bases and J by 4 bases, and the sequence between their germline boundaries is 9 bases long. From cysteine to phenylalanine, the CDR3 is 14 amino acids long. Only the CDR3 region is kept as DNA, spanning 42 bases read in frame from base 1. General findings and caveats noted by the study authors: Because the study included only a small number of donors, the genetic and exposure-history diversity represented was limited. Sampling was limited to blood, and TCR repertoires in tissue likely differ from TCR repertoires in blood. Pairwise subsampling led to the expectation that sequencing depth would affect the degree of clonotype sharing among donors. Sharing across a handful of donors was observed for around 5% of naive CD4, 3% to 3.5% of naive CD8, about 2.3% of memory CD4, and about 0.39% of memory CD8 clonotypes. Larger estimated clonotype richness was generally found for naive subsets than for memory subsets. Higher generation probabilities were observed for clonotypes shared by all four sorted-subset donors than for non-shared clonotypes. Even with the large sequencing depth, rarefaction of the sorted-subset datasets indicated that sequencing was incomplete.

Donors were healthy HIV-negative adults with no recently reported acute infections or vaccinations. Every donor was a Caucasian adult residing in Nashville, Tennessee, USA. Magnetic negative selection was used to enrich CD4+ T cells, after which naive cells were positively selected on CD45RA and the negative fraction became the memory subset. After blood collection by leukapheresis, PBMCs were isolated using Ficoll-Histopaque density gradient centrifugation and then cryopreserved in the vapor phase of liquid nitrogen. Purity and quantity of every magnetically sorted T cell population were checked by analytical flow cytometry. Genomic DNA was isolated from each sorted fraction and quantified by UV absorbance on a Nanodrop 2000c.

The TCR was taken from a man between 18 and 35 years old in good health. Some clones in this sample may be carry-over from other donors' samples. The chain was built from TRBV27 and TRBJ1-5; the D segment cannot be called with confidence. Sequencing used naive CD4+ T cells from PBMCs. This specimen's cell subset or site label, interpreted: CD45RA+ positively selected. The sequenced DNA is TGTGCCAGCAGTTTACGGCCAGGAAATCAGCCCCAGCATTTT. This yields the protein CASSLRPGNQPQHF.